A single sample is the source of the 29 T cell receptor beta chains below, sequenced in a study of monozygotic twins with cystic fibrosis. Libraries were prepared by immunoSEQ multiplex PCR; TCRdb keeps only in-frame clonotypes and omits some of them. The sample carries some 30,000 clones, more than 85% recorded once. Sequencing used blood. All receptors derive from a girl aged 2 to 9 with cystic fibrosis.

The chain employs TRBV6-6 and TRBJ1-1, with D hard to call. CDR1 and CDR2 from the germline V gene are MNHNY and SVGAGI (reference sequence). The CDR3 is 12 residues long. With 6 bases removed from V and 8 bases from J, the gap between germline ends came to 13 bases. CDR3 bases: TGTGCCAGCAGCCTACGGGAATCGGAAGCTTTCTTT. Translating it yields CASSLRESEAFF.

This chain connects TRBV10-3 to TRBJ1-2, with unresolved D. CDR1 is ENHRY and CDR2 is SYGVKD in the germline V gene. V lost 3 bases, J lost 2 bases, and 10 bases lay in between. The CDR3 length is 14 residues. CDR3 protein: CAISEMTGNYGYTF. The CDR3 DNA follows: TGTGCCATCAGTGAAATGACTGGGAACTATGGCTACACCTTC.

CDR3 region: CATSSRGTADQPQHF. The DNA of the CDR3 is TGTGCCACCAGCAGTCGTGGGACAGCAGATCAGCCCCAGCATTTT. V is TRBV15 and J is TRBJ1-5; 7 nucleotides align to TRBD1. The germline V gene encodes CDR1 LNHNV and CDR2 YYDKDF (reference sequence). The CDR3 loop spans 15 amino acids. The V segment lost 3 bases and the J segment 5 bases; nucleotides outside the gene matches: 7.

This chain uses TRBV2 with TRBJ2-1, with D possibly TRBD1 on 6 matching bases. V lost 6 bases and J lost 11, with 17 bases in between. The V gene's germline CDR1 is SNHLY and CDR2 FYNNEI. CDR3 length: 13 residues. This CDR3 reads CASRRADSTKQFF. The CDR3 nucleotides read TGTGCCAGCAGGCGCGCGGACAGTACCAAGCAGTTCTTC.

V usage is TRBV5-1 and J usage is TRBJ2-3; tentative D call: TRBD2 (5 bases). V lost 0 bases, J lost 0 bases, and 5 bases lay in between. This CDR3 has 14 residues. Germline V gene lookup returns CDR1 SGHRS and CDR2 YFSETQ. CDR3 region: CASSLERSTDTQYF. Written as DNA, the CDR3 is TGCGCCAGCAGCTTGGAGCGGAGCACAGATACGCAGTATTTT.

Here the CDR3 reads CASRPGTGGGNTEAFF. The CDR3 region has the DNA TGTGCCAGCAGGCCCGGGACAGGGGGAGGAAACACTGAAGCTTTCTTT. V and J are TRBV7-9 and TRBJ1-1, with TRBD1 matching 11 bases. The CDR3 is 16 amino acids. Germline-derived CDR1 and CDR2 are SEHNR and FQNEAQ (reference sequence). Germline trimming cut 6 bases from V and 2 bases from J; bases unmatched to any gene: 8.

This clone was counted between two and nine times. The chain combines TRBV9 with TRBJ1-4; 8 nucleotides line up with TRBD1. This CDR3 contains 15 residues. CDR1 and CDR2 from the germline V gene are SGDLS and YYNGEE. Germline trimming cut 4 bases from V and 3 bases from J; bases unmatched to any gene: 5. The CDR3 DNA reads as TGTGCCAGCAGCATCGGGACAGGCTCTAATGAAAAACTGTTTTTT. Its translation is CASSIGTGSNEKLFF.

The chain uses TRBV2 and TRBJ2-1; maybe TRBD2 (5 bases). CDR3 size: 14 residues. The germline CDR1 and CDR2 sequences are SNHLY and FYNNEI. Trimming took off 6 bases at V and 3 bases at J, with 12 bases between the two ends. The CDR3 DNA sequence: TGTGCCAGCAGCAAGACTAATATCTACAATGAGCAGTTCTTC. This codes for CASSKTNIYNEQFF.

V usage is TRBV2 and J usage is TRBJ2-7; 8 bases agree with TRBD1. V dropped 3 bases and J dropped 6; count of bases not matched to a gene: 7. The CDR3 consists of 14 residues. The germline gives CDR1 SNHLY, CDR2 FYNNEI. The CDR3 protein is CASSEEQGVSEQYF. CDR3 DNA sequence: TGTGCCAGCAGTGAGGAACAGGGGGTAAGCGAGCAGTACTTC.

The rearrangement uses TRBV19 and TRBJ2-7; a weak D match, TRBD1 (6 bases). V was clipped by 5 bases and J by 4 bases, with 15 bases between them. Germline assignment: CDR1 LNHDA and CDR2 SQIVND (reference sequence). The CDR3 is 14 amino acids. DNA of the CDR3: TGTGCCAGTAGTGCAGGGGATCCGGCTTACGAGCAGTACTTC. It encodes CASSAGDPAYEQYF.

The chain links TRBV30 to TRBJ1-1; D ambiguous. Germline V gives CDR1 GTSNPN, CDR2 SVGIG (reference sequence). This CDR3 comprises 13 residues. Trimming cost V 4 bases and J 5 bases, with 14 bases left between them. The CDR3 sequence: CAWTPDGLTEAFF. The CDR3 DNA reads TGTGCCTGGACCCCGGACGGGTTAACTGAAGCTTTCTTT.

V gene TRBV7-9 combines with J gene TRBJ2-1, with 7 bases matching TRBD1. After removal of 5 bases from V and 14 bases from J, the junction contained 12 bases not matched to a gene. This CDR3 has 13 residues. Germline CDR1 SEHNR, CDR2 FQNEAQ (reference sequence). CDR3 sequence: CASSTHGQAEEFF. The DNA of the CDR3 is TGTGCCAGCAGCACCCACGGACAGGCCGAGGAGTTCTTC.

The gene calls are TRBV7-9 and TRBJ2-7, with 11 nucleotides matching TRBD2. With V trimmed by 5 bases and J by 9 bases, 12 bases remained unmatched. Germline V gene lookup returns CDR1 SEHNR and CDR2 FQNEAQ (reference sequence). CDR3 length: 15 amino acids. The CDR3 DNA reads TGTGCCAGCAGCCCTCAGGGTAGCGGGAGGGCTCTGCAGTACTTC. Amino acids: CASSPQGSGRALQYF.

This clone was observed a single time. The chain uses TRBV29-1 and TRBJ1-1; D is uncertain. The V end was cut by 0 bases, the J end by 1 base, with 3 bases between. Germline V gives CDR1 SQVTM, CDR2 ANQGSEA. The CDR3 is 12 amino acids. CDR3 loop: CSVEEGNTEAFF. CDR3 nucleotide sequence: TGCAGCGTTGAAGAGGGGAACACTGAAGCTTTCTTT. Combining the CDR3 with reference TRBV29-1 and TRBJ1-1 gives the whole variable domain SAVISQKPSRDICQRGTSLTIQCQVDSQVTMMFWYRQQPGQSLTLIATANQGSEATYESGFVIDKFPISRPNLTFSTLTVSNMSPEDSSIYLCSVEEGNTEAFFGQGTRLTVV.

This chain connects TRBV2 to TRBJ2-2; no definite D call. V shed 8 bases and J shed 1 base, with 8 bases lying between them. Germline assignment: CDR1 SNHLY and CDR2 FYNNEI. This CDR3 has 13 residues. The CDR3 sequence is CASGRLNTGELFF. The CDR3 DNA reads TGTGCCAGCGGGCGACTGAACACCGGGGAGCTGTTTTTT.

V usage is TRBV6-6 and J usage is TRBJ1-2, with a tentative D call TRBD1 (5 bases). This CDR3 is built from 15 residues. From germline, CDR1 is MNHNY and CDR2 SVGAGI (reference sequence). The V and J ends lost 3 bases and 2 bases respectively, with 13 bases between them. The CDR3 sequence is CASSYGTRPNYGYTF. CDR3 coding DNA: TGTGCCAGCAGTTATGGGACTCGGCCGAACTATGGCTACACCTTC.

This clone came up once. The chain employs TRBV27 and TRBJ1-5; 8 nucleotides match TRBD1. This CDR3 spans 16 amino acids. V shed 4 bases and J 4 bases; nucleotides not matched to a gene: 9. Per germline, CDR1 MNHEY and CDR2 SMNVEV (reference sequence). CDR3 sequence reads: CASSYSGGADNQPQHF. As DNA, the CDR3 is TGTGCCAGCAGTTACTCAGGGGGCGCTGATAATCAGCCCCAGCATTTT.

This chain links TRBV29-1 with TRBJ1-4; perhaps TRBD1 as D (5 bases). CDR3 length: 15 amino acids. CDR1 SQVTM and CDR2 ANQGSEA come from the germline V gene. V lost 6 bases and J 6 bases, leaving 20 bases between the germline ends. This CDR3 is CSVFFGAGLDEKLFF. In DNA, the CDR3 is TGCAGCGTCTTCTTCGGGGCAGGGTTGGATGAAAAACTGTTTTTT.

V gene TRBV4-2 combines with J gene TRBJ2-7; weak D call: TRBD2 (6 bases). Germline CDR1 is LGHNA and CDR2 is YNFKEQ. The germline V and J ends were trimmed by 0 bases and 0 bases, with 21 bases remaining between them. CDR3 length equals 19 residues. The CDR3 region has the DNA TGTGCCAGCAGCCAAGATGACCTTCTTAGCGGTTCAAGCTCCTACGAGCAGTACTTC. This encodes CASSQDDLLSGSSSYEQYF.

This chain connects TRBV10-3 to TRBJ1-3, with D maybe TRBD1 (5 bases). The V gene lost 9 bases and the J gene lost 3 bases, with 12 bases spanning the gap. The CDR3 extends over 13 amino acids. Germline assignment: CDR1 ENHRY and CDR2 SYGVKD. CDR3 amino acids: CAMQGTSGNTIYF. As DNA, the CDR3 is TGTGCCATGCAGGGTACGAGTGGAAACACCATATATTTT.

This clone was recorded once. The chain recombines TRBV7-3 with TRBJ2-5; D is perhaps TRBD2 (5 bases). V lost 1 base to trimming and J lost 6 bases, with 15 bases between them. The CDR3 has 15 amino acids. The germline V gene encodes CDR1 SGHTA and CDR2 FQGTGA. The CDR3 nucleotides read TGTGCCAGCAGCTTAAGGGCCGGAAGGGAGCAGACCCAGTACTTC. Its translation: CASSLRAGREQTQYF.

The chain couples TRBV5-1 to TRBJ1-1; no clear D gene. This CDR3 is 13 amino acids long. Trimming took off 7 bases at V and 1 base at J, with 11 bases between the two ends. Germline CDR1 reads SGHRS; CDR2 reads YFSETQ. CDR3 sequence: CASRTGENTEAFF. The CDR3 DNA follows: TGCGCCAGCCGTACGGGAGAGAACACTGAAGCTTTCTTT. The whole variable domain, remainder taken from reference TRBV5-1 and TRBJ1-1, is KAGVTQTPRYLIKTRGQQVTLSCSPISGHRSVSWYQQTPGQGLQFLFEYFSETQRNKGNFPGRFSGRQFSNSRSEMNVSTLELGDSALYLCASRTGENTEAFFGQGTRLTVV.

The rearrangement joins TRBV7-9 to TRBJ2-3, with D tentatively TRBD2 (6 bases). Trimming left V 4 bases short and J 6 bases short, with 11 bases between. CDR1 is SEHNR, CDR2 FQNEAQ, per germline (reference sequence). The CDR3 totals 13 residues. CDR3 in amino acids: CASSYPRGDTQYF. In DNA form, the CDR3 reads TGTGCCAGCAGCTACCCCCGGGGGGATACGCAGTATTTT.

The chain carries TRBV25-1 and TRBJ2-5; TRBD1 matches 9 bases. The CDR3 loop spans 16 amino acids. The junction had 9 bases not matched to a gene; V was cut back by 5 bases and J by 2 bases. Germline loops: CDR1 MGHDK, CDR2 SYGVNS. CDR3 region: CASSRRTGTGQETQYF. The CDR3 region has the DNA TGTGCCAGCAGTAGACGCACCGGGACAGGGCAAGAGACCCAGTACTTC.

The J gene is TRBJ1-1, the V gene TRBV6-1; maybe TRBD1 (5 bases). From germline, CDR1 is MNHNS and CDR2 SASEGT. This CDR3 has 12 amino acids. V gave up 6 bases and J gave up 6 bases, with 11 bases separating them. CDR3 sequence (DNA): TGTGCCAGCAGCCTCCGGGGGTCTGAAGCTTTCTTT. Translation gives CASSLRGSEAFF.

This clone has a single count. The CDR3 region has the DNA TGTGCCAGCAGAGGGTCCGTTCCCTACGAGCAGTACTTC. Its translation is CASRGSVPYEQYF. The rearrangement joins TRBV2 to TRBJ2-7; the D is unclear. The germline CDR1 and CDR2 sequences are SNHLY and FYNNEI. V was pared by 6 bases and J by 2 bases, with 11 bases between. The CDR3 runs to 13 residues.

The V call is TRBV7-2, the J call TRBJ1-5; TRBD1 might be the D (5 bases). The germline V gene encodes CDR1 SGHTA and CDR2 FQGNSA. The germline V and J ends were trimmed by 2 bases and 2 bases, with 13 bases remaining between them. This CDR3 is built from 16 residues. In DNA, the CDR3 is TGTGCCAGCAGCTTAAACGGGGCGTTCGGCAATCAGCCCCAGCATTTT. It is translated as CASSLNGAFGNQPQHF. The full variable domain, with the rest looked up from reference TRBV7-2 and TRBJ1-5, is GAGVSQSPSNKVTEKGKDVELRCDPISGHTALYWYRQSLGQGLEFLIYFQGNSAPDKSGLPSDRFSAERTGGSVSTLTIQRTQQEDSAVYLCASSLNGAFGNQPQHFGDGTRLSIL.

The chain uses TRBV19 and TRBJ2-3, with TRBD2 matching 14 bases. This CDR3 has 20 residues. Germline lookup yields CDR1 LNHDA and CDR2 SQIVND (reference sequence). V lost 6 bases to trimming and J lost 11 bases; unmatched junction nucleotides: 25. CDR3 coding DNA: TGTGCCAGTAGATTTACCGGGACAGGGCCTGGACTAGCGGGAGGTTCGGTGCAGTATTTT. This gives the protein CASRFTGTGPGLAGGSVQYF. Together with reference TRBV19 and TRBJ2-3, the CDR3 gives the full variable domain: DGGITQSPKYLFRKEGQNVTLSCEQNLNHDAMYWYRQDPGQGLRLIYYSQIVNDFQKGDIAEGYSVSREKKESFPLTVTSAQKNPTAFYLCASRFTGTGPGLAGGSVQYFGPGTRLTVL.

This clone was seen more than once but under ten times. The gene calls are TRBV11-2 and TRBJ1-5; D ambiguous. Per the germline V gene, CDR1 is SGHAT and CDR2 is FQNNGV. V shed 4 bases and J shed 6 bases, with 16 bases lying between them. There are 15 residues in the CDR3. CDR3 DNA sequence: TGTGCCAGCAGCTCGTCGGAGGTAGAGGGTCAGCCCCAGCATTTT. It yields the protein CASSSSEVEGQPQHF.